This TCR delta chain originates from a study of Vδ1+ human thymocytes. General study points: Highly polyclonal TRG and TRD repertoires with Gaussian CDR3 length distributions appeared in thymus. The authors advised highly purified populations and single-cell validation. Thymic delta-chain repertoires held roughly 18% Vdelta2 sequences and few Vdelta3, despite high sort purity.

With 3 bases clipped from V and 7 bases from J, the junction kept 19 bases outside the gene matches. CDR3 length: 18 amino acids. The germline V gene has CDR1 TSWWSYY and CDR2 QGS. RNA was extracted from the cells and then reverse transcribed. The CDR3 regions were amplified by multiplex PCR from V-gene primers to a constant-region primer. TCRdb reran clone calling via CATT on the multiplex PCR reads. Of about 53,000 delta-chain clones in the sample, about 15% were seen once. As to this clone: The antigen is unknown.

Alphabeta T cells were depleted, then CD3+ Vdelta1+ Vdelta2- thymocytes were FACS-sorted. The clonotype was recovered from a girl under two years old who had congenital heart surgery. The source material was Vdelta1+ gamma-delta thymocytes from the thymus. Subset meaning: FACS-sorted CD3+ TCRalphabeta- TCRVdelta1+ TCRVdelta2- thymocytes. The rearrangement joins TRDV1 to TRDJ1; 8 bases fit TRDD3. DNA of the CDR3: TGTGCTCTTGGGGAGAACCCGGTACTGGGGATACAGGACGGTAAACTCATCTTT. Its protein product is CALGENPVLGIQDGKLIF.